This T cell receptor beta chain was profiled in a study of blood T cell repertoires in COVID-19. Assay: immunoSEQ multiplex PCR; the TCRdb copy retains only in-frame clones and omits some. The sample lists a few hundred thousand clones, 88% seen once, with approximately 1.8% in the top ten. This clone was found once. In germline, CDR1 is SEHNR, CDR2 FQNEAQ (reference sequence). The CDR3 runs to 12 residues. Between the trimmed V and J ends, which lost 2 bases and 7 bases, there was a span of 8 bases. The V gene is TRBV7-9, the J gene TRBJ1-1; D unresolved. The source of this sequence is an older man with acute or convalescent COVID-19. The source material was peripheral blood. The CDR3 loop is CASSLLGGEAFF. CDR3 sequence (DNA): TGTGCCAGCAGCTTATTGGGAGGTGAAGCTTTCTTT.